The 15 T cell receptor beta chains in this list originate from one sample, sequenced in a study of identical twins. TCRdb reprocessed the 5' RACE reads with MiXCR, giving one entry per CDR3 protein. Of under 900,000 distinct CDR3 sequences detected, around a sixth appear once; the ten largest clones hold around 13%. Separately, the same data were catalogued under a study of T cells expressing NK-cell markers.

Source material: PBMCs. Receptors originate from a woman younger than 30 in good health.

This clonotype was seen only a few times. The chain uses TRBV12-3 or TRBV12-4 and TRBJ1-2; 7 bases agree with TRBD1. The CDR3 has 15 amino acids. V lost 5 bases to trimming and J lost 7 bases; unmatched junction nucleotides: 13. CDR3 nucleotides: TGTGCCAGCAGTGAACCCACCACAGGGGTTTTTGGCTACACCTTC. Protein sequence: CASSEPTTGVFGYTF.

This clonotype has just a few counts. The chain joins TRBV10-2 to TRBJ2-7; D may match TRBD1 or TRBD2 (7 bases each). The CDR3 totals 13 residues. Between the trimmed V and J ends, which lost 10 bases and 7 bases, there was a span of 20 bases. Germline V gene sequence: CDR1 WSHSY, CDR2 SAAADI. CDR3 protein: CATLTGTTFEQYF. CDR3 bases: TGCGCCACCTTGACAGGGACTACGTTTGAGCAGTACTTC.

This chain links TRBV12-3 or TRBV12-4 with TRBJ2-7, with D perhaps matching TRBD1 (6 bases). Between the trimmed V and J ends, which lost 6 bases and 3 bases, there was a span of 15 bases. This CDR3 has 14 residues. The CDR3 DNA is TGTGCCAGCAGCCAAACGGGACACCTCTACGAGCAGTACTTC. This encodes CASSQTGHLYEQYF.

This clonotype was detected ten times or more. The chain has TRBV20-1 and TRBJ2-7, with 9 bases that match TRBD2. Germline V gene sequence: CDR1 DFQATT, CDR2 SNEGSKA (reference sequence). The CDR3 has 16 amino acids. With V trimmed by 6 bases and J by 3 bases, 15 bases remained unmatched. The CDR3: CSAPVPQSGGFYEQYF. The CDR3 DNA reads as TGCAGTGCCCCCGTCCCCCAGAGCGGGGGGTTCTACGAGCAGTACTTC.

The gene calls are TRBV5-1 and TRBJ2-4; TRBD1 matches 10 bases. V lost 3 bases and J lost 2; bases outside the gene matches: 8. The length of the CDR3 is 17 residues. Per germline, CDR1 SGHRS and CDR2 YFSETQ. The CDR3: CASSWGRTGGTKNIQYF. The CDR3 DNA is TGCGCCAGCAGCTGGGGACGGACAGGGGGGACCAAAAACATTCAGTACTTC.

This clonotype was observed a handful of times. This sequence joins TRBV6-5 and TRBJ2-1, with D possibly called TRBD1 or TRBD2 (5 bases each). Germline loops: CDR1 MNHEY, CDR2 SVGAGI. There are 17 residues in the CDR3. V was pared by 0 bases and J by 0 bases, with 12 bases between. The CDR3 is CASSYSRGSSSYNEQFF. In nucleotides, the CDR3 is TGTGCCAGCAGTTACTCGAGGGGCTCGAGCTCCTACAATGAGCAGTTCTTC.

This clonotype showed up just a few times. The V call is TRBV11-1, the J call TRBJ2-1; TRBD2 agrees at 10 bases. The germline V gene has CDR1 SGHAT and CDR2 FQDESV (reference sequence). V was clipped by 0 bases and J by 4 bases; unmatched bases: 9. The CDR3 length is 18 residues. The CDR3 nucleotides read TGTGCCAGCAGCTTAGCAGGGACTAGCGTAAGAACTTACAATGAGCAGTTCTTC. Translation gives CASSLAGTSVRTYNEQFF.

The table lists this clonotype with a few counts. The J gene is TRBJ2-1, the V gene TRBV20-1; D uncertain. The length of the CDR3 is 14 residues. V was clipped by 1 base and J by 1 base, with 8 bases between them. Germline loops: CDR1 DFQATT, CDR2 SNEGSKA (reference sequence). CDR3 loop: CSARVPASYNEQFF. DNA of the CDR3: TGCAGTGCTAGAGTGCCAGCGTCCTACAATGAGCAGTTCTTC.

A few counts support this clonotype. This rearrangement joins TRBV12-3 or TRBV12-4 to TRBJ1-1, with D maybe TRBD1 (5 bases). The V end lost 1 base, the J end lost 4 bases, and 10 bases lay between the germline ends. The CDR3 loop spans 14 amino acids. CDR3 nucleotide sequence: TGTGCCAGCAGTTTAGGGGTCCAGGGCACTGAAGCTTTCTTT. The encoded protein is CASSLGVQGTEAFF.

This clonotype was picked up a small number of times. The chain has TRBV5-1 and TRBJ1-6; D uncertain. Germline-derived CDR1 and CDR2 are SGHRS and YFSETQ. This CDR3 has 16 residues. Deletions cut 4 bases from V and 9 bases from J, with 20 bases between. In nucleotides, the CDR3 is TGCGCCAGCAGCACAGAACCACCGGGAGAGATTTCACCCCTCCACTTT. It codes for CASSTEPPGEISPLHF.

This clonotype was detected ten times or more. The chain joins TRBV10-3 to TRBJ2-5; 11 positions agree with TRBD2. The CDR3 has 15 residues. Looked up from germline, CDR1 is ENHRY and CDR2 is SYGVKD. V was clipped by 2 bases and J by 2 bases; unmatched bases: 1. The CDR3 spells CAISEGTSGQETQYF. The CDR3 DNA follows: TGTGCCATCAGTGAGGGGACTAGCGGACAAGAGACCCAGTACTTC.

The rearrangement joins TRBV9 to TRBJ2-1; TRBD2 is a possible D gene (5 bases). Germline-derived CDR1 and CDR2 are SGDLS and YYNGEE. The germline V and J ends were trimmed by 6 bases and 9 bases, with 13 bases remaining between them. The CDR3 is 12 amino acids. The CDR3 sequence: CASNLNGGEQFF. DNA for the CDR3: TGTGCCAGCAATCTCAACGGAGGTGAGCAGTTCTTC.

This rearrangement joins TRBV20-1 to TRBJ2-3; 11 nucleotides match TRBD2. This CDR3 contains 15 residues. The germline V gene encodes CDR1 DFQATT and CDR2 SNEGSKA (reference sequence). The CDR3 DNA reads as TGCAGCCAAGCTAGCGGGGGGACCGGTACAGATACGCAGTATTTT. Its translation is CSQASGGTGTDTQYF.

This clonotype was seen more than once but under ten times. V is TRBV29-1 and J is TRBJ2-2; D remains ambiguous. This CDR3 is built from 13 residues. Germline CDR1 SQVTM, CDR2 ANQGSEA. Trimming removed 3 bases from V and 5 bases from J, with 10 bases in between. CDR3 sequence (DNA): TGCAGCGTTGAGAGGCGCTTGACCGGGGAGCTGTTTTTT. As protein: CSVERRLTGELFF.

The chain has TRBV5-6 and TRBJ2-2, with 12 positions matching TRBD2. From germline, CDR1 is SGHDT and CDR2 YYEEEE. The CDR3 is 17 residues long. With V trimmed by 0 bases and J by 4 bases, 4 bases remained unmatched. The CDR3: CASSLGLAGVSTGELFF. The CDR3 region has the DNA TGTGCCAGCAGCTTGGGACTAGCGGGAGTTAGCACCGGGGAGCTGTTTTTT.